This T cell receptor beta chain stems from a study of T cell responses to AZD1222 COVID-19 vaccine. Whole-study findings and limits: Close to half of spike-specific TCRs reportedly recognize unmutated variant regions. It was only after the peak T cell response that any repertoires were sampled. Spike-specific TCR depth and breadth grew after two AZD1222 doses.

Sequenced by immunoSEQ multiplex PCR; TCRdb stores in-frame clones only, minus some. Of over 120,000 clones in the sample, 85% to 90% are singletons; the top ten hold roughly 1.7%. The CDR3 contains 16 residues. The germline CDR1 and CDR2 sequences are SEHNR and FQNEAQ (reference sequence). With 1 base removed from V and 0 bases from J, the gap between germline ends came to 10 bases. A remark on this clone: What it recognizes is unknown.

The source of this sequence is an adult in good health. The sequences come from peripheral blood, collected on day 0 of AZD1222 vaccination. The chain recombines TRBV7-9 with TRBJ1-3; D is possibly TRBD1 (5 bases). The CDR3 protein is CASSLGQPNSGNTIYF. The CDR3 nucleotides read TGTGCCAGCAGCTTAGGACAGCCAAACTCTGGAAACACCATATATTTT.